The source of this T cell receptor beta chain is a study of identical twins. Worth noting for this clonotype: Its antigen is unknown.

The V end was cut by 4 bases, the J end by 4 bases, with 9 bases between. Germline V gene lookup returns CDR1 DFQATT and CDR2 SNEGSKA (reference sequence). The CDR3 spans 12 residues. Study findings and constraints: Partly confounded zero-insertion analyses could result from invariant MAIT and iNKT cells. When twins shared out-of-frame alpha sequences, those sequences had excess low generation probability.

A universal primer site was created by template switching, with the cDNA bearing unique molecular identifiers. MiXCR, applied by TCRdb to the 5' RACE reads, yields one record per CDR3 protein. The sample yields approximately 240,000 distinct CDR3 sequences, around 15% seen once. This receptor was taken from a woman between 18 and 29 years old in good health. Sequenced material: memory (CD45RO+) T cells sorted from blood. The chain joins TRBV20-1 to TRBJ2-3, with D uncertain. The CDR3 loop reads CSAILRADTQYF. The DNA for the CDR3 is TGCAGTGCTATCTTACGAGCAGATACGCAGTATTTT.